This T cell receptor (beta chain) was observed in a study of cytomegalovirus exposure and HLA in healthy donors. Study details: Sequencing of about 200 million T cells in an earlier analysis found 100 million or so unique TCR beta sequences. Study observations and caveats: TCR beta chains associated with HLA were, in a later analysis, more clonally expanded than equally common others. The only immune exposure information that was available was CMV serostatus. A later analysis found common viral pathogens apparently linked to several of the most significant clusters.

The germline V and J ends were trimmed by 2 bases and 2 bases, with 4 bases remaining between them. This CDR3 comprises 13 residues. The germline CDR1 and CDR2 sequences are LNHDA and SQIVND (reference sequence). PCR primers comprised 60 Vbeta and 13 Jbeta primers. Profiling relied on immunoSEQ multiplex PCR, and the TCRdb table lists in-frame clones only, not all of them. The sample lists over 75,000 clones; roughly 86% were seen once. Regarding this clone: The antigen remains undetermined.

The source material was PBMCs. The V call is TRBV19, the J call TRBJ1-5, with D uncertain. This receptor was identified in a woman under 30 in good health and CMV-seropositive. CDR3 coding DNA: TGTGCCAGTAGTATAAGCGGCAATCAGCCCCAGCATTTT. Amino acid sequence: CASSISGNQPQHF. The full variable domain, its missing parts supplied by reference TRBV19 and TRBJ1-5, is DGGITQSPKYLFRKEGQNVTLSCEQNLNHDAMYWYRQDPGQGLRLIYYSQIVNDFQKGDIAEGYSVSREKKESFPLTVTSAQKNPTAFYLCASSISGNQPQHFGDGTRLSIL.